Listed below are T cell receptor beta chains from one sample, sequenced in a study of blood T cell repertoires in COVID-19. The table came from immunoSEQ multiplex PCR; TCRdb's copy has only in-frame clones and leaves some out. The sample lists roughly 160,000 clones, 88% occurring once. Sequenced material: peripheral blood. Receptors originate from a man over 45 who had recovered from COVID-19. CDR3s include the opening cysteine and the closing phenylalanine or tryptophan.

j_call: TRBJ1-5
v_call: TRBV2
cdr3_aa: CASRETGSNQPQHF

j_call: TRBJ1-4
v_call: TRBV5-4
cdr3_aa: CASSLAGGNEKLFF

j_call: TRBJ1-1
v_call: TRBV29-1
cdr3_aa: CSVVLNRGGTEAFF

j_call: TRBJ1-2
v_call: TRBV28
cdr3_aa: CASSWRGLNYGYTF

j_call: TRBJ1-1
v_call: TRBV6-2/TRBV6-3
cdr3_aa: CASSYSTVTGQNTEAFF

j_call: TRBJ1-1
v_call: TRBV28
cdr3_aa: CASSHGGREAFF

j_call: TRBJ2-1
v_call: TRBV14
cdr3_aa: CASSQTREMEQFF

j_call: TRBJ2-7
v_call: TRBV7-9
cdr3_aa: CASSLAQGSLYEQYF

j_call: TRBJ2-1
v_call: TRBV9
cdr3_aa: CASSVDHGQGVVDEQFF

j_call: TRBJ1-3
v_call: TRBV4-3
cdr3_aa: CASSQDLVIEGNLNTIYF

j_call: TRBJ2-7
v_call: TRBV6-5
cdr3_aa: CASSPPGSPEQYF

j_call: TRBJ1-1
v_call: TRBV12-3/TRBV12-4
cdr3_aa: CASSFAAYTEAFF

j_call: TRBJ2-6
v_call: TRBV6-2/TRBV6-3
cdr3_aa: CASSPRSSGANVLTF

j_call: TRBJ2-5
v_call: TRBV4-3
cdr3_aa: CASSLQGASGETQYF

j_call: TRBJ2-4
v_call: TRBV12-3/TRBV12-4
cdr3_aa: CASGGKNIQYF

j_call: TRBJ1-2
v_call: TRBV7-2
cdr3_aa: CASSLAARGAYGYTF

j_call: TRBJ2-7
v_call: TRBV19
cdr3_aa: CASRSTSGSLYEQYF

j_call: TRBJ2-1
v_call: TRBV5-8
cdr3_aa: CASSGGDRGSYNEQFF

j_call: TRBJ2-7
v_call: TRBV6-5
cdr3_aa: CATRRDRGLYEQYF

j_call: TRBJ1-2
v_call: TRBV11-2
cdr3_aa: CASSSTGFYGYTF

j_call: TRBJ2-7
v_call: TRBV11-3
cdr3_aa: CASSPRDSPYEQYF

j_call: TRBJ2-7
v_call: TRBV3-1/TRBV3-2
cdr3_aa: CASSLRTSGSYEQYF

j_call: TRBJ2-2
v_call: TRBV7-3
cdr3_aa: CASSSPAGGLNTGELFF

j_call: TRBJ1-2
v_call: TRBV2
cdr3_aa: CASSGLRGAGGYTF

j_call: TRBJ1-2
v_call: TRBV6-5
cdr3_aa: CASSYSAGANYGYTF

j_call: TRBJ2-2
v_call: TRBV30
cdr3_aa: CAWRGTSGAGELFF

j_call: TRBJ2-1
v_call: TRBV4-3
cdr3_aa: CASSQSRGGGAYNEQFF

j_call: TRBJ1-3
v_call: TRBV3-1/TRBV3-2
cdr3_aa: CASSQKQVSGNTIYF